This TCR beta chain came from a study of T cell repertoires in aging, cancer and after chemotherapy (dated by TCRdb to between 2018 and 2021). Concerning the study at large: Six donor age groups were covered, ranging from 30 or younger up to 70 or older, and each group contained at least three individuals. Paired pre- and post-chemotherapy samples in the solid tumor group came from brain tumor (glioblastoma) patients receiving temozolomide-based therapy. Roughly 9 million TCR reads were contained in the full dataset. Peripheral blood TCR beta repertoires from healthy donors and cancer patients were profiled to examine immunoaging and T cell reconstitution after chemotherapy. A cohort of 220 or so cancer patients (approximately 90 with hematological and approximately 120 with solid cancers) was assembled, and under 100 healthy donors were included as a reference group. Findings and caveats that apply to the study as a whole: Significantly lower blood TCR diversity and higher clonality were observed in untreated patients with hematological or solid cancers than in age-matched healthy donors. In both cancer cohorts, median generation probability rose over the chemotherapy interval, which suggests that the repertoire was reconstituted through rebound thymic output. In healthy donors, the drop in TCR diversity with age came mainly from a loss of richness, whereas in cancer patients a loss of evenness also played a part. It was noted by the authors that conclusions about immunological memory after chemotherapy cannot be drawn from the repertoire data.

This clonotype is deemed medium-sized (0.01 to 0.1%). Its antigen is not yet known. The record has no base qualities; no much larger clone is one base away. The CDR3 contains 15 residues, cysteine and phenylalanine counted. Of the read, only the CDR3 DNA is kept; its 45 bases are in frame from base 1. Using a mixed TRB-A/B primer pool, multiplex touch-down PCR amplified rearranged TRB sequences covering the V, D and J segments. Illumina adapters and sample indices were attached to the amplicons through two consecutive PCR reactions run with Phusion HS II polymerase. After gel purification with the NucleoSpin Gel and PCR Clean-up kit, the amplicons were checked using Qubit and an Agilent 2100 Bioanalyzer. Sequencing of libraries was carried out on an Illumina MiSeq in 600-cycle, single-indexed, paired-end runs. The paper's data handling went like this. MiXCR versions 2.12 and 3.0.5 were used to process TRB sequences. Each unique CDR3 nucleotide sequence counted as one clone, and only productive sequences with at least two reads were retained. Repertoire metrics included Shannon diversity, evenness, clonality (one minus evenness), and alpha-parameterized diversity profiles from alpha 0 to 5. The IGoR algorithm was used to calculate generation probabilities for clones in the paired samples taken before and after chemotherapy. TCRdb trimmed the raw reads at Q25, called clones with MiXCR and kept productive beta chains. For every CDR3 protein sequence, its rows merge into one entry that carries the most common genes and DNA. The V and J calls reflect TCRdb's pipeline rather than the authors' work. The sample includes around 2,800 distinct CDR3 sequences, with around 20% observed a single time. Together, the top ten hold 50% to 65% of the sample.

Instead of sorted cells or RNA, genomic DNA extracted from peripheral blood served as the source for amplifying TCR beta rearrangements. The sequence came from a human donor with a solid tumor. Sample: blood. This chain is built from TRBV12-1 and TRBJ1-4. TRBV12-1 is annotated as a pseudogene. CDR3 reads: CASSFRGATNEKLFF. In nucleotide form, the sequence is TGTGCCAGCAGCTTTAGAGGTGCAACTAATGAAAAACTGTTTTTT.